This T cell receptor beta chain was documented in a study of blood T cells in healthy people across ages. Primers used in a second PCR of about 6 to 11 cycles were a sample-barcoded 5' primer and a J-beta primer mix. In TCRdb, the 5' RACE reads were re-called with MiXCR into one record per CDR3 protein. Among 600,000 to 800,000 distinct CDR3 sequences, about 21% were seen once, and the ten largest hold roughly 3.4%. This clonotype was found many times. This CDR3 spans 12 amino acids. V was pared by 1 base and J by 9 bases, with 5 bases of the junction left unmatched. Germline CDR1 and CDR2: DFQATT and SNEGSKA (reference sequence).

This rearrangement joins TRBV20-1 to TRBJ2-5; 7 positions match TRBD2. Sequencing was performed on blood. The clonotype comes from a man in his 70s in good health. The CDR3 bases are TGCAGTGCTAGAGCTCTGCGGGGGTCCCAGTACTTC. Amino acid sequence: CSARALRGSQYF.